This T cell receptor (beta chain) was retrieved from a study of regulatory T cells in long-lasting Graves disease (dated by TCRdb to the early 2020s). With regard to the full study: In the newly diagnosed Graves' disease group, patients had been taking antithyroid drugs for less than 3 months. Peripheral blood TCR sequencing and RNA sequencing compared persistent Graves' disease patients with newly diagnosed Graves' disease patients. The study was registered as a clinical trial and conducted in China. A total of roughly 33 samples underwent TCR sequencing: about 13 from persistent and 20 from newly diagnosed Graves' disease patients. General study outcomes and caveats: Preferential use of TRBV28, TRBJ1-2 and TRBJ2-5 was observed in persistent disease, whereas TRBV20-1 and TRBJ2-1 were favored in newly diagnosed disease. Compared with newly diagnosed patients, persistent Graves' disease patients had lower TCR Shannon entropy and fewer highly expanded clones, which suggests clonal expansion. Only the TCR beta chain was sequenced and analyzed. Persistent patients shared more public clonotypes among themselves (2,741) than newly diagnosed patients did (about 970). The authors noted that the small sample size was a limitation that may lower accuracy. Peripheral blood alone was examined, since thyroid tissue, which constituted the primary lesion, could not be accessed.

Library creation used multiplex PCR. The instrument was an Illumina HiSeq 4000. iRepertoire HTBI primers and Arm-PCR amplification of CDR3 regions were used to construct TCR beta libraries. PCR products were gel purified before sequencing. As for how the authors treated the data: Across samples, 60 to 75 TRBV and 15 or so TRBJ segments were identified and used for gene usage analysis of CDR3 amino acid clonotypes. COPE and FqMerger were used to merge filtered high-quality paired reads into contigs. BLAST was used to align contigs to IMGT TRBV, TRBD and TRBJ reference genes, and CDR3 was defined according to IMGT. Any clonotype with a frequency above 0.1% was counted as a highly expanded clone. Repertoire diversity was measured by Shannon entropy, and V-J evenness by the Gini coefficient. Clonotypes shared by more than one individual were considered public. TCRdb's own reprocessing of the public reads used fastp at Q25 and MiXCR and kept productive beta chains. Rows with one shared CDR3 protein collapse into an entry with the most common genes and DNA. The authors' filters were not applied to this entry. This sample has 400,000 to 550,000 distinct CDR3 sequences in its table, and about 15% of those were observed once. The leading ten clones occupy less than 30% of the sample.

The sample's time point label, decoded: newly diagnosed GD, antithyroid drugs for less than 3 months. RNA was extracted from PBMCs in TRIzol for both TCR sequencing and RNA sequencing. The diagnosis of Graves' disease was made according to American Thyroid Association guidelines. Recruitment of patients was carried out at an endocrinology department in Xi'an, China. Each patient gave roughly 10 milliliters of peripheral blood, collected in an EDTA anticoagulant tube. Ficoll Paque Plus density gradient separation was used to isolate PBMCs, and no further T cell sorting was done. An Agilent 2100 Bioanalyzer and agarose gel were used to check RNA quality, and a NanoDrop 2000 was used to measure RNA concentration. CDR1 SNHLY and CDR2 FYNNEI were looked up in the germline V gene. The CDR3 contains 15 residues, cysteine and phenylalanine counted. Only the CDR3 DNA stays, 45 bases, in frame from base 1. About this clonotype itself: It lacks a known antigen. This sequence may be a read error, since a much larger clone differs from it by one base.

These data were also reused for a study on T cells in Graves' hyperthyroidism and ophthalmopathy. The other study reports the following: Stable Graves' hyperthyroidism was defined as no progression to ophthalmopathy during 18 months of follow-up. Hyperthyroidism patients were aged 18 to 65 years and newly diagnosed, with disease duration of less than 2 months. Patients with uncontrolled infections, other autoimmune diseases, pregnancy or lactation were excluded. Clinical symptoms, serum thyroxine and TRAb, thyroid ultrasound, and orbital computed tomography formed the basis for the diagnoses. The TCR CDR3 was subjected to a first round of RT-PCR using the HTBI primer set and the Qiagen OneStep RT-PCR kit. Most expanded thyroid clonotypes (frequency above 0.001) were also detected in blood, a finding suggesting that blood repertoires may reflect thyroid immune responses. Ophthalmopathy was separated from stable hyperthyroidism by a 13 V-J signature model, with over 85% sensitivity and just over 81% specificity obtained in cross-validation and 80%/75% obtained in testing. In validation, progression to ophthalmopathy was predicted by the model with 70.59% sensitivity and around 76% specificity, a median of about 6.8 months before onset. TCR V-J signatures able to tell the groups apart were searched for in a discovery cohort of about a hundred patients, of whom about 40 had Graves' ophthalmopathy and roughly 57 had stable Graves' hyperthyroidism. Whether ophthalmopathy could be predicted prospectively was tested in an independent validation cohort made up of 18 hyperthyroidism patients plus 17 patients who later progressed to ophthalmopathy. The 100 discovery patients were divided at random into training and test sets in a 7:3 ratio. Thyroid tissue and blood T-cell repertoires from several Graves' hyperthyroidism patients were also compared in the study. Following sampling, methimazole starting at 30 mg daily was given to hyperthyroidism patients, and high-dose intravenous methylprednisolone was given to ophthalmopathy patients. The libraries were constructed in a second round of multiplex PCR and then size-selected and purified. Libraries were sequenced paired-end with 100 bp reads on an Illumina HiSeq2000. SOAPnuke was used to process the raw data, throwing out any read that contained adapters or uncalled bases, had a mean Phred below 15, or lacked an exact constant-primer or identifier match. COPE v1.2.5 was used to merge high-quality paired reads, and clonotypes were defined as unique nucleotide sequences. MiTCR v1.1 was used to align clonotypes to the IMGT TRBV, TRBD and TRBJ reference segments. Analysis was restricted to V-J combinations with a frequency above 0.0001, which covered roughly 99% of repertoires. A TCS score was defined as the ratio between F50 (clonal expansion) and ExV (chaos), using BLOSUM62-based TCRdist between CDR3 peptides within each V-J. Welch's t-statistics and random forest reduced around 550 V-J features to roughly 13, which were used in a naive Bayes classifier (R e1071). No statistical method was used to set the sample size in advance, and investigators knew the group allocation. The paper reports TCR Vbeta CDR3 sequencing of roughly 140 peripheral blood samples: around 45 ophthalmopathy, fewer than 85 hyperthyroidism and 17 progressor patients.

The sequence was collected from a woman younger than 35 with Graves disease. Donor details come from another sample of the same person, matched by shared clones. The V and J segments used are TRBV2 and TRBJ2-3; the junction holds 12 bases that match TRBD2. TRBJ2-7 matches the DNA end more closely, so the J call is doubtful. Sequencing used peripheral blood mononuclear cells (PBMCs), obtained at new diagnosis, from a patient treated with antithyroid drugs. CDR3 reads: CASSVLAGGHNEQYF. The bases read TGTGCCAGCAGTGTCCTAGCGGGAGGGCACAATGAGCAGTACTTC.